These 25 T cell receptor beta chains were all obtained from the same sample, sequenced in a study of T-cell reconstitution after alpha-beta-depleted transplantation in children. Library preparation (for TCRbeta) was performed with unique molecular identifiers. MiXCR, applied by TCRdb to the PCR reads, yields one record per CDR3 protein. The profile shows hundreds of thousands of distinct CDR3 sequences, under 13% of them singletons. The sequencing here drew on PBMCs, taken before TCRalphabeta/CD19-depleted stem cell transplant. The receptor source for this set is a child younger than two with acute myeloid leukemia, due to receive a stem cell transplant.

This clonotype was found many times. CDR3 loop: CATRGSQRGDIDEQFF. DNA of the CDR3: TGTGCCACCAGGGGTAGTCAGCGGGGGGATATCGATGAGCAGTTCTTC. The rearrangement joins TRBV24-1 to TRBJ2-1; 9 nucleotides agree with TRBD2. CDR3 length: 16 amino acids. Germline V gives CDR1 KGHDR, CDR2 SFDVKD. V lost 7 bases and J lost 8; bases outside the gene matches: 14.

Here the CDR3 reads CASRGFGASGSTDTQYF. Here the CDR3 DNA reads TGTGCCAGCAGAGGGTTCGGGGCTAGCGGGAGCACAGATACGCAGTATTTT. V is TRBV11-2 and J is TRBJ2-3; 8 bases agree with TRBD2. The V gene's germline CDR1 is SGHAT and CDR2 FQNNGV. The CDR3 is made up of 17 amino acids. Trimming cost V 6 bases and J 0 bases; bases outside gene matches: 11.

This clonotype showed up many times. This chain uses TRBV7-9 with TRBJ1-2; TRBD1 is a possible D gene (6 bases). Trimming cost V 4 bases and J 3 bases, with 9 bases left between them. The CDR3 loop spans 13 amino acids. Germline V gives CDR1 SEHNR, CDR2 FQNEAQ (reference sequence). CDR3 in DNA: TGTGCCAGCAGCTCAGGGGTGGACTATGGCTACACCTTC. It encodes CASSSGVDYGYTF.

This clonotype was observed at least ten times. The V call is TRBV7-9, the J call TRBJ2-7; D may be TRBD2 (5 bases). The V end lost 4 bases, the J end lost 3 bases, and 16 bases lay between the germline ends. Germline V gene sequence: CDR1 SEHNR, CDR2 FQNEAQ (reference sequence). The CDR3 consists of 15 residues. This CDR3 is CASSSLPGSLYEQYF. CDR3 nucleotides: TGTGCCAGCAGCTCCCTTCCGGGATCCCTCTACGAGCAGTACTTC.

In this sample, this clonotype turned up many times. The J gene is TRBJ2-3, the V gene TRBV7-2; 8 nucleotides agree with TRBD2. This CDR3 region has 17 residues. J gave up 2 bases and V 5 bases, and 12 bases lay outside the gene matches. Germline lookup yields CDR1 SGHTA and CDR2 FQGNSA. CDR3 residues: CASSLIVVAGFTDTQYF. The CDR3 coding sequence is TGTGCCAGCAGCCTGATAGTTGTAGCGGGGTTCACAGATACGCAGTATTTT.

This clonotype was found many times. The chain is built from TRBV24-1 and TRBJ2-3, with 7 bases that match TRBD2. The CDR3 is 15 residues long. Germline trimming cut 1 base from V and 3 bases from J; bases unmatched to any gene: 3. Per germline, CDR1 KGHDR and CDR2 SFDVKD. The CDR3 loop reads CATSDFGGRTDTQYF. Written as DNA, the CDR3 is TGTGCCACCAGTGATTTTGGCGGGAGAACAGATACGCAGTATTTT.

There are many counts of this clonotype. The rearrangement links TRBV5-1 to TRBJ2-7; maybe TRBD1 (5 bases). The length of the CDR3 is 14 residues. V was shortened by 4 bases and J by 2 bases, with 13 bases between the two germline ends. Germline V gene data show CDR1 as SGHRS and CDR2 as YFSETQ. CDR3 in amino acids: CASSRDSNPYEQYF. The CDR3 DNA reads TGCGCCAGCAGCCGTGACAGTAATCCCTACGAGCAGTACTTC. The variable domain in full, with the rest retrieved from reference TRBV5-1 and TRBJ2-7, is KAGVTQTPRYLIKTRGQQVTLSCSPISGHRSVSWYQQTPGQGLQFLFEYFSETQRNKGNFPGRFSGRQFSNSRSEMNVSTLELGDSALYLCASSRDSNPYEQYFGPGTRLTVT.

This chain uses TRBV6-2 or TRBV6-3 with TRBJ2-7; D not certain. V lost 2 bases to trimming and J lost 8 bases, with 7 bases between them. The CDR3 sequence is 11 residues long. Per the germline V gene, CDR1 is MNHEY and CDR2 is SVGEGT. The CDR3 sequence is CASSYSDKQYF. CDR3 DNA: TGTGCCAGCAGTTACAGCGACAAGCAGTACTTC.

In this sample, this clonotype turned up many times. This chain connects TRBV2 to TRBJ2-7, with TRBD2 matching 12 bases. V lost 2 bases, J lost 7 bases, and 9 bases stayed unmatched. The CDR3 totals 16 residues. Per germline, CDR1 SNHLY and CDR2 FYNNEI. CDR3 sequence (DNA): TGTGCCAGCAGTGAATGGTGGCTAGCGGGGGGGAAGGAGCAGTACTTC. Protein product: CASSEWWLAGGKEQYF.

The V call is TRBV7-2, the J call TRBJ2-2, with 14 bases matching TRBD2. CDR3 length equals 19 residues. Trimming took 3 bases from V and 3 from J; bases not matched to a gene: 9. Germline V gene sequence: CDR1 SGHTA, CDR2 FQGNSA. CDR3 sequence (DNA): TGTGCCAGCAGCTTGATGGGACTAGCGGGAGTCGGGGACACCGGGGAGCTGTTTTTT. It translates to CASSLMGLAGVGDTGELFF.

This clonotype occurred many times. V usage is TRBV12-3 or TRBV12-4 and J usage is TRBJ1-1; D is possibly TRBD1 (5 bases). With 4 bases removed from V and 5 bases from J, the gap between germline ends came to 14 bases. This CDR3 contains 14 residues. The CDR3 coding sequence is TGTGCCAGCAGTTGGGGGAGGGCGAGTACTGAAGCTTTCTTT. It specifies CASSWGRASTEAFF.

There are many counts of this clonotype. This rearrangement joins TRBV12-3 or TRBV12-4 to TRBJ1-2; D is perhaps TRBD1 (5 bases). V lost 6 bases and J lost 3, with 17 bases in between. The CDR3 sequence is 15 residues long. The CDR3 spells CASSHLTPQDYGYTF. The CDR3 DNA is TGTGCCAGCAGCCACCTGACACCACAGGACTATGGCTACACCTTC.

Points on this clonotype: A single base separates this from a much larger clone, so it may be a read error. Without the conserved terminal phenylalanine or tryptophan, this CDR3 likely stems from a read error. The genes are TRBV20-1 and TRBJ2-7; D possibly uses TRBD1 or TRBD2 (5 bases each). This CDR3 region has 14 residues. Germline CDR1 is DFQATT and CDR2 is SNEGSKA (reference sequence). With 5 bases removed from V and 1 base from J, the gap between germline ends came to 15 bases. The CDR3 DNA follows: TGCAGTGCTGGGGACGGGGCGGTTTCCTACGAGCAGTACCTC. Protein sequence: CSAGDGAVSYEQYL.

At least ten counts were recorded for this clonotype. The chain recombines TRBV11-1 with TRBJ2-1; 9 nucleotides agree with TRBD2. V shed 3 bases and J 6 bases; nucleotides not matched to a gene: 6. The CDR3 covers 15 residues. Germline CDR1 SGHAT, CDR2 FQDESV (reference sequence). CDR3 coding DNA: TGTGCCAGCAGCTTTGTAGCGGGAGTGCGCAATGAGCAGTTCTTC. This gives the protein CASSFVAGVRNEQFF.

This clonotype was detected many times. J is TRBJ2-1 and V is TRBV5-1, with TRBD1 matching over 9 bases. This CDR3 comprises 17 residues. V shed 3 bases and J 3 bases; nucleotides not matched to a gene: 10. Germline values: CDR1 SGHRS, CDR2 YFSETQ. The CDR3 region is CASSSPGGTGYYNEQFF. As DNA, the CDR3 is TGCGCCAGCAGCTCCCCTGGGGGGACAGGGTACTACAATGAGCAGTTCTTC.

In its sample, this clonotype was seen many times. V and J are TRBV11-3 and TRBJ2-1; perhaps TRBD2 as D (6 bases). CDR1 is SGHNT, CDR2 YENEEA, per germline. CDR3 length: 14 amino acids. Between the trimmed V and J ends, which lost 8 bases and 2 bases, there was a span of 13 bases. The CDR3 loop is CASSYRLAYNEQFF. Written as DNA, the CDR3 is TGTGCCAGCTCATACAGACTAGCCTACAATGAGCAGTTCTTC.

This clonotype was recorded many times. The chain combines TRBV29-1 with TRBJ2-7; D uncertain. The V end was cut by 3 bases, the J end by 3 bases, with 6 bases between. This CDR3 spans 11 amino acids. Germline V gives CDR1 SQVTM, CDR2 ANQGSEA. CDR3 nucleotide sequence: TGCAGCGTTGAGAGCTACTACGAGCAGTACTTC. It translates to CSVESYYEQYF.

In this sample, this clonotype turned up many times. This chain joins TRBV20-1 and TRBJ2-1; the match to TRBD2 covers 10 bases. The CDR3 contains 18 residues. V was clipped by 3 bases and J by 2 bases; unmatched bases: 13. Germline CDR1 DFQATT, CDR2 SNEGSKA (reference sequence). The DNA for the CDR3 is TGCAGTGCTAGGACGCGCCTGCGAGCGGGAGGGACCTACAATGAGCAGTTCTTC. This translates into CSARTRLRAGGTYNEQFF.

In its sample, this clonotype was seen many times. CDR3: CSAARLAGGVHTQYF. The CDR3 DNA reads TGCAGTGCTGCTCGACTAGCGGGAGGGGTACATACGCAGTATTTT. The genes are TRBV20-1 and TRBJ2-3; the match to TRBD2 covers 14 bases. The CDR3 spans 15 residues. V shed 5 bases, J shed 7 bases, and the junction held 8 bases outside the gene matches. CDR1 DFQATT and CDR2 SNEGSKA come from the germline V gene (reference sequence).

The rearrangement links TRBV2 to TRBJ2-7; D may be TRBD1 (6 bases). CDR1 and CDR2 (germline): SNHLY, FYNNEI. The length of the CDR3 is 13 residues. V was trimmed by 7 bases and J by 2 bases, leaving 12 bases between them. This CDR3 is CASTGQLPYEQYF. The CDR3 bases are TGTGCCAGCACCGGACAGCTCCCCTACGAGCAGTACTTC.

This clonotype was seen repeatedly, ten times or more. This chain joins TRBV18 and TRBJ2-3; the D is unclear. Germline lookup yields CDR1 KGHSH and CDR2 LQKENI. The CDR3 runs to 12 residues. Trimming took off 6 bases at V and 4 bases at J, with 8 bases between the two ends. CDR3: CASSPGADTQYF. The CDR3 DNA follows: TGTGCCAGCTCGCCAGGAGCAGATACGCAGTATTTT.

This clonotype was found many times. The rearrangement links TRBV6-2 or TRBV6-3 to TRBJ1-6, with D possibly TRBD1 on 5 matching bases. The V gene lost 6 bases and the J gene lost 8 bases, with 20 bases spanning the gap. There are 16 residues in the CDR3. CDR1 MNHEY and CDR2 SVGEGT come from the germline V gene. In DNA form, the CDR3 reads TGTGCCAGCAGAACTCGGGGACTCGGCTCCTATTCACCCCTCCACTTT. Protein: CASRTRGLGSYSPLHF.

Many counts were recorded for this clonotype. This sequence joins TRBV5-5 and TRBJ2-2, with D uncertain. The germline V gene has CDR1 SGHKS and CDR2 YYEKEE (reference sequence). V shed 2 bases and J shed 0 bases, with 8 bases lying between them. This CDR3 has 15 amino acids. CDR3 DNA sequence: TGTGCCAGCAGCTTACAGAACGCGAACACCGGGGAGCTGTTTTTT. It specifies CASSLQNANTGELFF.

Worth noting for this clonotype: A much larger clone differs by one base, so this may be a read error. This CDR3 is missing its conserved last phenylalanine or tryptophan, likely due to a read error. The CDR3 loop reads CASSLWDVSNYGYTS. CDR3 coding DNA: TGTGCCAGCAGTCTATGGGACGTCTCTAACTATGGCTACACCTCC. The chain recombines TRBV28 with TRBJ1-2; maybe TRBD1 (5 bases). This CDR3 is built from 15 residues. CDR1 MDHEN and CDR2 SYDVKM come from the germline V gene.

This clonotype was observed a single time. The junction and the germline gene differ at one end; a read error may be behind it. V usage is TRBV7-9 and J usage is TRBJ1-1; tentative D call: TRBD1 (5 bases). Germline V lookup: CDR1 SEHNR, CDR2 FQNEAQ (reference sequence). The CDR3 is 12 residues long. The CDR3 is CASNLGDSEAFF. CDR3 coding DNA: TGTGCCAGCAACCTAGGGGACTCCGAAGCTTTTTTT.